This T cell receptor (beta chain) originates from a study of shared clonotypes between healthy human individuals. V gave up 5 bases and J gave up 2 bases, with 12 bases separating them. The CDR3 spans 14 residues. In germline, CDR1 is LNHNV, CDR2 YYDKDF (reference sequence). The study drew its donors from healthy HIV-negative adults without recent acute infections or vaccinations. Genomic DNA came from about 90 million PBMCs in unsorted samples. Sequencing used immunoSEQ multiplex PCR; TCRdb keeps in-frame clones, though not all of them. There are over 400,000 clones in the sample; 65% to 85% occur only once, and about 12% lies in the top ten. This clone has a handful of counts.

The V gene is TRBV15, the J gene TRBJ2-5; D uncertain. The receptor's source is a woman aged 40 to 50 in good health. Some clones in this sample may be carry-over from other donors' samples. The specimen sequenced was PBMCs. In DNA form, the CDR3 reads TGTGCCACCAGCCCCCGTCTGGTACAAGAGACCCAGTACTTC. Translation gives CATSPRLVQETQYF. The entire variable domain, with the rest obtained from reference TRBV15 and TRBJ2-5, is as follows: DAMVIQNPRYQVTQFGKPVTLSCSQTLNHNVMYWYQQKSSQAPKLLFHYYDKDFNNEADTPDNFQSRRPNTSFCFLDIRSPGLGDTAMYLCATSPRLVQETQYFGPGTRLLVL.